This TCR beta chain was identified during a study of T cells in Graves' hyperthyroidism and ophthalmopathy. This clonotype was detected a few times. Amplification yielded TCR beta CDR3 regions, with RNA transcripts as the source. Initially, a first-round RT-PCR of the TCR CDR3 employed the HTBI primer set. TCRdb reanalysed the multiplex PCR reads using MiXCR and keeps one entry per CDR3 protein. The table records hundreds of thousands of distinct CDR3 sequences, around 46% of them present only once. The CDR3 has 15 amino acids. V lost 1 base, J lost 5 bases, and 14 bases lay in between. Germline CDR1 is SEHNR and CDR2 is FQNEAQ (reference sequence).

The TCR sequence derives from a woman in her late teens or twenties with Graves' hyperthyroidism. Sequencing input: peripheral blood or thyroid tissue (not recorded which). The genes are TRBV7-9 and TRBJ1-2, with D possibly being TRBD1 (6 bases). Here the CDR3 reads CASSLGTAERYGYTF. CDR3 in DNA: TGTGCCAGCAGCTTAGGGACAGCCGAAAGATATGGCTACACCTTC.